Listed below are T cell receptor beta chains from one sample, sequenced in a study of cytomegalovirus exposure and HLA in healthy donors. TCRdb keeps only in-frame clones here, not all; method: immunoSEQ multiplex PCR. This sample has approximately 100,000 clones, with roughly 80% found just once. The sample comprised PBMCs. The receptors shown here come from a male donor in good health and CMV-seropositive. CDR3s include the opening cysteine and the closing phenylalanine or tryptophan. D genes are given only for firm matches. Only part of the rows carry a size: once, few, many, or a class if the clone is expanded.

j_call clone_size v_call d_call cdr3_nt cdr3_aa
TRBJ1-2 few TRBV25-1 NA TGTGCCAGCAGTGAGGTTCGGGGGGCTCAGGATGGCTACACCTTC CASSEVRGAQDGYTF
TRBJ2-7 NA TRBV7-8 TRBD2 TGTGCCAGCACCCCTCGGGGGGTACCCCACGAGCAGTACTTC CASTPRGVPHEQYF
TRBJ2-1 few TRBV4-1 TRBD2 TGCGCCAGCAGCCCGCGGGGGGCCATCTCCTACAATGAGCAGTTCTTC CASSPRGAISYNEQFF
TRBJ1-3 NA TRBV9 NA TGTGCCAGCAGCGTAGATGGGGGGGCGGCTGGAAACACCATATATTTT CASSVDGGAAGNTIYF
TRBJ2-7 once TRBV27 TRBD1 TGTGCCAGCAGCCCGCACCTCGGACAGGGTTACGAGCAGTACTTC CASSPHLGQGYEQYF
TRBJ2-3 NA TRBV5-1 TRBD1 TGCGCCAGCAGCTTGGAGGGACAGGCCGGAGATACGCAGTATTTT CASSLEGQAGDTQYF
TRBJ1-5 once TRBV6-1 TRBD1 TGTGCCAGCAGTGAATTAACAGGGGGAGGTCAGCCCCAGCATTTT CASSELTGGGQPQHF
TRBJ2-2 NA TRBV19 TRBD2 TGTGCCGCGGGAGGAAACGGGCTCCCCGGGGAGCTGTTTTTT CAAGGNGLPGELFF
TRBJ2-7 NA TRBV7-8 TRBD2 TGTGCCAGCAGCCCAATGGGGACTAGAACCTACGAGCAGTACTTC CASSPMGTRTYEQYF
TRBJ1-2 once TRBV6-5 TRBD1 TGTGCCAGCGGGGGGGACAGGGGGGACTATGGCTACACCTTC CASGGDRGDYGYTF
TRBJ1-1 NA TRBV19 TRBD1 TGTGCCAGTAGTATAGACTCGGCGGGGCAGGGGGCGAAAGACACTGAAGCTTTCTTT CASSIDSAGQGAKDTEAFF
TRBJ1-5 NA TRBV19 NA TGTGCCAGTAGTACCACGGGGTCTATCGGCAATCAGCCCCAGCATTTT CASSTTGSIGNQPQHF
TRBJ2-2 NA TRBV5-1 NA TGCGCCAGCAGCTTGAGGACAGCTACGAACACCGGGGAGCTGTTTTTT CASSLRTATNTGELFF
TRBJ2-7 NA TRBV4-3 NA TGCGCCAGCAGCCAAGACAGGGTCGAAGAAGACGAGCAGTACTTC CASSQDRVEEDEQYF
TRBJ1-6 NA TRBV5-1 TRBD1 TGCGCCAGCAGCCTTACCGGGACAGGGGAAAATTCACCCCTCCACTTT CASSLTGTGENSPLHF
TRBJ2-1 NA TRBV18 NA TGTGCCAGCTCACCGGCCTCGGACGGACAACAGTTCTTC CASSPASDGQQFF
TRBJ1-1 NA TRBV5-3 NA TGTGCCAGAAGCTTGGTCCAGGGCCGGTTGGGGAAACCGAACACTGAAGCTTTCTTT CARSLVQGRLGKPNTEAFF
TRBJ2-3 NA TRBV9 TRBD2 TGTGCCAGCAGCGTAGCACTAGCGGGGGTCACAGATACGCAGTATTTT CASSVALAGVTDTQYF
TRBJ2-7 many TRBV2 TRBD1 TGTGCCAGCAGTGAATGGGACAGGGGGCGCCCCGAGCAGTACTTC CASSEWDRGRPEQYF
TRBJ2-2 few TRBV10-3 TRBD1 TGTGCCATCAGCACCTCCGTTAACAGGGGCCATGGGGAGCTGTTTTTT CAISTSVNRGHGELFF
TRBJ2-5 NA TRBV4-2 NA TGTGCCAGCAGCCAAGATCGGGAGGGGGCCGGAGAGACCCAGTACTTC CASSQDREGAGETQYF
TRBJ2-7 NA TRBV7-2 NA TGTGCCAGCAGCTTACTAGACGAGCAGTACTTC CASSLLDEQYF
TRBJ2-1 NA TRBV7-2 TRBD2 TGTGCCAGCAGCCCAATATCCAGCGGGGCCGGGTACAATGAGCAGTTCTTC CASSPISSGAGYNEQFF
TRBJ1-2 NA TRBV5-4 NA TGTGCCAGCAGCGTAATGGGGGGGATCGGGTATGGCTACACCTTC CASSVMGGIGYGYTF
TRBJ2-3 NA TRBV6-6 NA TGTGCCAGCAGTCGAACCGCCGGGGGGCGGGCAGATACGCAGTATTTT CASSRTAGGRADTQYF
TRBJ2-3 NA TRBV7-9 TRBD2 TGTGCCAGCAGCCACGCGGGAGCTAGCACAGATACGCAGTATTTT CASSHAGASTDTQYF
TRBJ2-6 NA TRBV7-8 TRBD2 TGTGCCAGCCGCCGTCGTACGCGGGGGAACTCTGGGGCCAACGTCCTGACTTTC CASRRRTRGNSGANVLTF
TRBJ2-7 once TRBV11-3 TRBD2 TGTGCCAGCAGCCCCCGCAGCGGGGCCTACGAGCAGTACTTC CASSPRSGAYEQYF
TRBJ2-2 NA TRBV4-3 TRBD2 TGCGCCAGCAGCCAAGGGACTAGCGGGGGCGGGGAGCTGTTTTTT CASSQGTSGGGELFF
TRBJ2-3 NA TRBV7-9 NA TGTGCCAGCAGCACTAACTATAGGTGGACGCAGTATTTT CASSTNYRWTQYF
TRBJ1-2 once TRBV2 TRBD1 TGTGCCAGCAGTGAATTGGCAGGGGGTGGCTACACCTTC CASSELAGGGYTF
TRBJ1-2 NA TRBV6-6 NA TGTGCCAGCAGAGGGGGGGATCGGGGCTACACCTTC CASRGGDRGYTF
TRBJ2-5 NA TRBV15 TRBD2 TGTGCCACCAGCAGCCTCACGGGACTAACGTTACCAGAGACCCAGTACTTC CATSSLTGLTLPETQYF
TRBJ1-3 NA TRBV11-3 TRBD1 TGTGCCAGCAGCTTAGTTAGGGGACAGAGCTCTGGAAACACCATATATTTT CASSLVRGQSSGNTIYF
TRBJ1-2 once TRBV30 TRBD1 TGTGCCTGGAGTCTATTAGGGGGCTCTGGCTACACCTTC CAWSLLGGSGYTF
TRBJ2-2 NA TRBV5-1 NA TGCGCCAGCAGCTCAAACAGGAACACCGGGGAGCTGTTTTTT CASSSNRNTGELFF
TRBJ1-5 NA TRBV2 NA TGTGCCAGCAGTGAAGAGTGGACAGCGAATCAGCCCCAGCATTTT CASSEEWTANQPQHF
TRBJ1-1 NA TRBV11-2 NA TGTGCCAGCAGCTCCGTTCGAGGGAACACTGAAGCTTTCTTT CASSSVRGNTEAFF
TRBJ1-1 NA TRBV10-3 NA TGTGCCATCCGACGGAGGGGGAACACTGAAGCTTTCTTT CAIRRRGNTEAFF
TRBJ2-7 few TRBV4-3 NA TGCGCCAGCAGCCACCAGGGGAGCTCCTACGAGCAGTACTTC CASSHQGSSYEQYF
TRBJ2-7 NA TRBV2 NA TGTGCCAGCAGTGCCGACCGAAATCCAGGGGAGCAGTACTTC CASSADRNPGEQYF
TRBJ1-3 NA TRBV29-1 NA TGCAGCGTCGATTTACTCTCTGGAAACACCATATATTTT CSVDLLSGNTIYF
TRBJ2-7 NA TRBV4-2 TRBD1 TGTGCCAGCAGCCAGGGGACAGGTCGCTACGAGCAGTACTTC CASSQGTGRYEQYF
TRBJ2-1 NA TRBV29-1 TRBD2 TGCAGCGTTGTACGGGGGGTCATCGTTTACAATGAGCAGTTCTTC CSVVRGVIVYNEQFF
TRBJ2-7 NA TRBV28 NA TGTGCCAGCGGGGATGCCGCAGGGAAGTACTTC CASGDAAGKYF
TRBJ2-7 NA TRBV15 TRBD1 TGTGCCACCAGCCGAACCGGACAGGGCTCCTACGAGCAGTACTTC CATSRTGQGSYEQYF
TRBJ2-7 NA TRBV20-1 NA TGCAGTGCTGAGAAGCGGTACGAGCAGTACTTC CSAEKRYEQYF
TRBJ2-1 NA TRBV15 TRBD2 TGTGCCACCAGCCGGACTAGCGGGTACAATGAGCAGTTCTTC CATSRTSGYNEQFF
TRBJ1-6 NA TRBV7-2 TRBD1 TGTGCCAGCAGCCCGATGACAGGGAATTATAATTCACCCCTCCACTTT CASSPMTGNYNSPLHF
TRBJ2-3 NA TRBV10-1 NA TGCGCCAGCAGTGAGAAGGATTTCTACCGGGGGGCCACAGATACGCAGTATTTT CASSEKDFYRGATDTQYF